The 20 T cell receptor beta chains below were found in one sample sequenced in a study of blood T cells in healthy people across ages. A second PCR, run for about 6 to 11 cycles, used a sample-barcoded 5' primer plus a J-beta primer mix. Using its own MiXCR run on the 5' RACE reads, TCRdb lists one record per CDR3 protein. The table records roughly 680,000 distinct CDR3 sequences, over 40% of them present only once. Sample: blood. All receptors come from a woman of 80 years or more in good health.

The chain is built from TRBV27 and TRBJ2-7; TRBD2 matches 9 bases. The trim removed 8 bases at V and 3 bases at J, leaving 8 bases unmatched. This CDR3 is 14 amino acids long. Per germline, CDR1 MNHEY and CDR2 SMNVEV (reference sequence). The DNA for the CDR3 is TGTGCCAGCCCCGGGACTAGCAGAGACTACGAGCAGTACTTC. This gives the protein CASPGTSRDYEQYF.

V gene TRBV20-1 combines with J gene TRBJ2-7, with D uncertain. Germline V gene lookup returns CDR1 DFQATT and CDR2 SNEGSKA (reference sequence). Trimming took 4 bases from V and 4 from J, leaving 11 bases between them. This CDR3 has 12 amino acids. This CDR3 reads CSAKESSYEQYF. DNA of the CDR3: TGCAGTGCTAAGGAGTCTTCTTACGAGCAGTACTTC.

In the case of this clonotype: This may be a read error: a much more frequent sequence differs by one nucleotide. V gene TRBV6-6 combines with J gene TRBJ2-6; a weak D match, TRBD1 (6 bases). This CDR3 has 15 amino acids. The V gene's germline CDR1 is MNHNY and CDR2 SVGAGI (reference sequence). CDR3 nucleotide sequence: TGTGCCAGCAGTTACGGGGGCTTTGGGGCCAACGTCCCGACTTTC. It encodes CASSYGGFGANVPTF.

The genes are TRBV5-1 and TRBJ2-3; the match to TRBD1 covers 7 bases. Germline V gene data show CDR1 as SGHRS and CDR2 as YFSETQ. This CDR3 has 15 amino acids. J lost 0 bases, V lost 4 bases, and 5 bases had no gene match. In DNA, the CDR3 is TGCGCCAGCAGCCCGATGGGACAGAGCACAGATACGCAGTATTTT. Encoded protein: CASSPMGQSTDTQYF.

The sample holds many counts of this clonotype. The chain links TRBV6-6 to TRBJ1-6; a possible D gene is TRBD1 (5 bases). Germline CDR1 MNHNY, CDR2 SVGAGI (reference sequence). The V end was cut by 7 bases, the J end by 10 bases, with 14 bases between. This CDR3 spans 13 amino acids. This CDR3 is CASKGVYRSPLHF. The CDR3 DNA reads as TGTGCCAGCAAAGGGGTGTATAGATCACCCCTCCACTTT.

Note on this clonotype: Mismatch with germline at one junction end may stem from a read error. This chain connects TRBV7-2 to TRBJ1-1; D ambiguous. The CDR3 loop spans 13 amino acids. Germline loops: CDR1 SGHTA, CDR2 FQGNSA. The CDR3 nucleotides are TGTTCCAGCAGCTCGCTTATGAACACTGAAGCTTTCTTT. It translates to CSSSSLMNTEAFF.

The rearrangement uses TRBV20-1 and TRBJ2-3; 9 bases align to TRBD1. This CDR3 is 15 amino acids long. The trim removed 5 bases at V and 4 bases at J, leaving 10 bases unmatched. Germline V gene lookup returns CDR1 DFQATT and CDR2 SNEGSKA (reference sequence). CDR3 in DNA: TGCAGTGCTGACGTTTGGGACAGGGATCCAGATACGCAGTATTTT. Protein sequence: CSADVWDRDPDTQYF.

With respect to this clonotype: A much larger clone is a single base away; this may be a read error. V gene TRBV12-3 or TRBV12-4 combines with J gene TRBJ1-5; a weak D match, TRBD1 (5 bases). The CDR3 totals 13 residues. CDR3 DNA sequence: TGTGCCTGCAGGAGACAGCTCAATCAGCCCCAGCATTTT. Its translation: CACRRQLNQPQHF.

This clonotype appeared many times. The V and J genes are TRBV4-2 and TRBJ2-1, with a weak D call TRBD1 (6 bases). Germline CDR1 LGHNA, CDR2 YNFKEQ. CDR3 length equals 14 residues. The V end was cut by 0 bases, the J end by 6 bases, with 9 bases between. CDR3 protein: CASSQETQGNEQFF. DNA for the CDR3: TGTGCCAGCAGCCAAGAAACACAGGGCAATGAGCAGTTCTTC.

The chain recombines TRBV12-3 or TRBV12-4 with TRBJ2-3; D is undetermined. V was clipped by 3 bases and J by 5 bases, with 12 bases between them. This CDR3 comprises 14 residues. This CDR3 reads CASSFGSFGDTQYF. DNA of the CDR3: TGTGCCAGCAGTTTCGGCTCCTTTGGAGATACGCAGTATTTT.

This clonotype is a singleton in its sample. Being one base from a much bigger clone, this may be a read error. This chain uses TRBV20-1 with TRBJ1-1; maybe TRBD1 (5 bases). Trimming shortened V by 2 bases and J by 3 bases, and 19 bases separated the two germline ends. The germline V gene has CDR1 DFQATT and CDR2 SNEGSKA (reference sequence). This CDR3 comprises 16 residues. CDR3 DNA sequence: TGCAGTGCTAGAAGGGCACAGGTTTTATCCTACACTGAAGCTTTCTTT. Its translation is CSARRAQVLSYTEAFF.

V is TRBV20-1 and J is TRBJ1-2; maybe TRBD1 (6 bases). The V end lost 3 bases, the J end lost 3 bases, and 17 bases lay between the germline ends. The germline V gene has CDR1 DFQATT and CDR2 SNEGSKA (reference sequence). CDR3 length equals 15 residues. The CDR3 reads CSASSDSLKHYGYTF. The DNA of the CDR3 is TGCAGTGCTAGTTCGGACAGCCTAAAACACTATGGCTACACCTTC.

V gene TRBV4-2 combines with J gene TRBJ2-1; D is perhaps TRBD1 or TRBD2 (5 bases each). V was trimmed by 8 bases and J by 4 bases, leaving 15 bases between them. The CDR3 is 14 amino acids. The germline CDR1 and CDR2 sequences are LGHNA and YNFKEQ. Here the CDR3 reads CASRPGTPYNEQFF. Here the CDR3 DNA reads TGTGCCAGCCGTCCCGGGACGCCTTACAATGAGCAGTTCTTC.

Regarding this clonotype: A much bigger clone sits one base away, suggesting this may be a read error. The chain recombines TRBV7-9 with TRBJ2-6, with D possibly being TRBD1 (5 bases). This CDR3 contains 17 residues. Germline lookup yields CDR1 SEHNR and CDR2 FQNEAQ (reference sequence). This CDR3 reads CASSLVGHKTGADVLTF. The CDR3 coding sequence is TGTGCCAGCAGCTTAGTAGGGCATAAAACTGGGGCCGACGTCCTGACTTTC.

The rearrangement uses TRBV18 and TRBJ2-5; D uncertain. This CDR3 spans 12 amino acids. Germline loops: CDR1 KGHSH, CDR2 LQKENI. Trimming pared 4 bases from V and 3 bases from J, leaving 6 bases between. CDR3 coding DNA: TGTGCCAGCTCACGCCTAGAAGAGACCCAGTACTTC. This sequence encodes CASSRLEETQYF.

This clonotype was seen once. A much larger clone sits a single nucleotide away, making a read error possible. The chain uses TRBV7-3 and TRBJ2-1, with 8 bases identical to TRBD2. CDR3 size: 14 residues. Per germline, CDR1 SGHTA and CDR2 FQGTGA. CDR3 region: CAGSLTGTSVEQFF. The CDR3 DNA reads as TGTGCCGGCAGCTTAACCGGGACTAGTGTGGAGCAGTTCTTC.

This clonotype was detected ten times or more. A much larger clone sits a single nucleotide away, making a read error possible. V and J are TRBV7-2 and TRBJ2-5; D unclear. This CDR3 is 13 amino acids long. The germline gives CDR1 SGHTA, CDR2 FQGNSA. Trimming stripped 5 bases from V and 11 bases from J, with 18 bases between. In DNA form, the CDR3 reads TGTGCCAGCAGCGAAACCAGTTACAATGAGCAGTACTTC. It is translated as CASSETSYNEQYF.

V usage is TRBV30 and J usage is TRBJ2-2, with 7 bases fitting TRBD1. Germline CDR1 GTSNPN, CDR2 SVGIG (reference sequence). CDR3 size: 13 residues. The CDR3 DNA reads TGTGCACTGGGACAGATCTCGGCCGGGGAGCTGTTTTTT. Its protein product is CALGQISAGELFF.

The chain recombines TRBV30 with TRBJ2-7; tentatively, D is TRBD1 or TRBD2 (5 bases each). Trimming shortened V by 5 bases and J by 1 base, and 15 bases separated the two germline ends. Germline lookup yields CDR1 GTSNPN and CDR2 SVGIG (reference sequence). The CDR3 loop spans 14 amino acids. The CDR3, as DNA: TGTGCCTGGGAGGATGGGACGGATTCCTACGAGCAGTACTTC. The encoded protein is CAWEDGTDSYEQYF.

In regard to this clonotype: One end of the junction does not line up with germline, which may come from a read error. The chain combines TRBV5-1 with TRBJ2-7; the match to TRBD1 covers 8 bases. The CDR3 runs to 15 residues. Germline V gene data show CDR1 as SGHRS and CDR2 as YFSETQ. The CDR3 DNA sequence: TGCGCCAGCACCTTGATTGAGACAGGGGCCTACGAGCAGTACTTC. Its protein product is CASTLIETGAYEQYF.